These 21 T cell receptor beta chains were sequenced from one sample in a study of T-cell reconstitution after alpha-beta-depleted transplantation in children. TCRbeta library preparation incorporated unique molecular identifiers. One entry per CDR3 protein results from TCRdb running MiXCR on the PCR reads. The sample contains about 110,000 distinct CDR3 sequences, 5% to 7% of which appear only once. The sample in question was PBMCs, mostly from graft donor cells, obtained 360 days after TCRalphabeta/CD19-depleted stem cell transplant. The origin of the receptors is a male patient under 10 years old who had a stem cell transplant for acute lymphoblastic leukemia, so the T cells may come from the graft donor.

V and J are TRBV7-2 and TRBJ2-3; TRBD2 matches 8 bases. Looked up from germline, CDR1 is SGHTA and CDR2 is FQGNSA. This CDR3 has 14 residues. The V segment lost 5 bases and the J segment 6 bases; nucleotides outside the gene matches: 7. CDR3 nucleotide sequence: TGTGCCAGCAGCCCATGGACTAGCAAGGATACGCAGTATTTT. Translated, it gives CASSPWTSKDTQYF. The whole variable domain, filled in from reference TRBV7-2 and TRBJ2-3, reads GAGVSQSPSNKVTEKGKDVELRCDPISGHTALYWYRQSLGQGLEFLIYFQGNSAPDKSGLPSDRFSAERTGGSVSTLTIQRTQQEDSAVYLCASSPWTSKDTQYFGPGTRLTVL.

The chain has TRBV27 and TRBJ2-7, with D maybe TRBD1 (5 bases). The CDR3 sequence is 15 residues long. V lost 6 bases and J 0 bases, leaving 15 bases between the germline ends. In germline, CDR1 is MNHEY, CDR2 SMNVEV (reference sequence). The CDR3 is CASSPGQGYSYEQYF. CDR3 sequence (DNA): TGTGCCAGCAGCCCTGGGCAGGGCTACTCCTACGAGCAGTACTTC.

The rearrangement joins TRBV6-2 or TRBV6-3 to TRBJ1-6, with 8 bases matching TRBD1. CDR3 length: 15 amino acids. The germline CDR1 and CDR2 sequences are MNHEY and SVGEGT. The V gene end was trimmed by 0 bases and the J gene end by 7 bases; junction bases not matched to a gene: 2. CDR3 nucleotides: TGTGCCAGCAGTTACTCGGCAGGGGGCAATTCACCCCTCCACTTT. Protein: CASSYSAGGNSPLHF.

This clonotype appeared many times. The chain links TRBV7-9 to TRBJ2-1; D not resolved. V shed 5 bases and J shed 15 bases, with 5 bases lying between them. This CDR3 spans 8 amino acids. Germline CDR1 reads SEHNR; CDR2 reads FQNEAQ (reference sequence). This chain's CDR3 is CASSPAFF. CDR3 DNA: TGTGCCAGCAGCCCGGCGTTCTTC.

This clonotype occurred many times. The J gene is TRBJ2-1, the V gene TRBV25-1; weak D call: TRBD2 (6 bases). Germline CDR1 is MGHDK and CDR2 is SYGVNS. V dropped 10 bases and J dropped 2 bases, with 12 bases sitting between them. The CDR3 length is 13 residues. The DNA of the CDR3 is TGTGCCACCGCCGGGACTGCCTACAATGAGCAGTTCTTC. It translates to CATAGTAYNEQFF.

With regard to this clonotype: Germline and junction disagree at one end, which may indicate a read error. The chain carries TRBV6-1 and TRBJ1-1; TRBD1 is a possible D gene (5 bases). Germline values: CDR1 MNHNS, CDR2 SASEGT. The length of the CDR3 is 14 residues. CDR3 nucleotides: TGTGCCAGCAGTGGAAGGGACTCCAACATTGAAGCTTTCTTT. It codes for CASSGRDSNIEAFF.

This clonotype came up many times. This rearrangement joins TRBV4-2 to TRBJ2-7, with 7 bases fitting TRBD2. V lost 7 bases and J lost 2; bases outside the gene matches: 5. This CDR3 comprises 13 residues. Per the germline V gene, CDR1 is LGHNA and CDR2 is YNFKEQ. The CDR3 DNA follows: TGTGCCAGCACCCCGGGGGGTCCCTACGAGCAGTACTTC. Translating gives CASTPGGPYEQYF.

This clonotype has only a few counts. The chain recombines TRBV30 with TRBJ2-3; D call uncertain. Germline values: CDR1 GTSNPN, CDR2 SVGIG (reference sequence). The CDR3 consists of 11 residues. V lost 3 bases and J lost 3, with 4 bases in between. The DNA for the CDR3 is TGTGCCTGGAGCCCTACAGATACGCAGTATTTT. Amino acid sequence: CAWSPTDTQYF.

This clonotype was counted ten times or more. V is TRBV6-1 and J is TRBJ2-1; 8 bases are a match to TRBD2. This CDR3 is 15 amino acids long. Germline trimming cut 5 bases from V and 4 bases from J; bases unmatched to any gene: 7. CDR1 MNHNS and CDR2 SASEGT come from the germline V gene. The CDR3 region has the DNA TGTGCCAGCAGTCCCCCCAGCGGGAGATACAATGAGCAGTTCTTC. Translating it yields CASSPPSGRYNEQFF.

This clonotype was detected ten times or more. The DNA for the CDR3 is TGTGCCAGCAGTGCCGGGGTAGCGGGATCAGAGACCCAGTACTTC. As protein: CASSAGVAGSETQYF. This rearrangement joins TRBV28 to TRBJ2-5; 8 bases are shared with TRBD2. The junction had 9 bases not matched to a gene; V was cut back by 5 bases and J by 4 bases. Germline V CDR1 and CDR2: MDHEN, SYDVKM. The CDR3 consists of 15 residues.

Many counts were recorded for this clonotype. This chain links TRBV4-3 with TRBJ2-7, with D tentatively TRBD1 or TRBD2 (5 bases each). The CDR3 is 15 residues long. V lost 3 bases, J lost 0 bases, and 12 bases lay in between. Germline-derived CDR1 and CDR2 are LGHNA and YSLEER. In DNA form, the CDR3 reads TGCGCCAGCAGCCATTTAACCGGGGCCTCCTACGAGCAGTACTTC. Protein sequence: CASSHLTGASYEQYF.

This clonotype occurred a few times. The chain employs TRBV6-2 or TRBV6-3 and TRBJ2-1; 9 bases map to TRBD2. V was pared by 2 bases and J by 8 bases, with 10 bases of the junction left unmatched. Germline V CDR1 and CDR2: MNHEY, SVGEGT. This CDR3 has 16 residues. CDR3 residues: CASSYPLRGGRDEQFF. The CDR3 bases are TGTGCCAGCAGTTACCCCCTGCGGGGGGGCAGGGATGAGCAGTTCTTC.

Many counts were recorded for this clonotype. The chain is built from TRBV28 and TRBJ2-5, with 8 bases fitting TRBD1. The CDR3 is made up of 12 amino acids. CDR1 is MDHEN, CDR2 SYDVKM, per germline. After removal of 5 bases from V and 6 bases from J, the junction contained 2 bases not matched to a gene. The CDR3 reads CASSRQGQTQYF. CDR3 DNA: TGTGCCAGCAGTCGACAGGGGCAGACCCAGTACTTC.

This clonotype appeared many times. The chain carries TRBV12-3 or TRBV12-4 and TRBJ2-3; D call uncertain. This CDR3 is built from 11 residues. V lost 6 bases and J 3 bases, leaving 4 bases between the germline ends. The CDR3 bases are TGTGCCAGCAGGGTGACAGATACGCAGTATTTT. Protein sequence: CASRVTDTQYF.

The gene calls are TRBV7-9 and TRBJ2-7; D gene uncertain. The length of the CDR3 is 14 residues. The V end lost 10 bases, the J end lost 2 bases, and 18 bases lay between the germline ends. CDR1 and CDR2 from the germline V gene are SEHNR and FQNEAQ (reference sequence). CDR3 amino acids: CAIRSSAKTYEQYF. The CDR3 DNA reads as TGTGCCATCCGGAGTTCAGCGAAGACCTACGAGCAGTACTTC.

Ten or more counts support this clonotype. The V gene is TRBV12-3 or TRBV12-4, the J gene TRBJ2-7; 7 positions agree with TRBD1. Trimming took 5 bases from V and 3 from J; bases not matched to a gene: 7. CDR3 length: 14 amino acids. CDR3 amino acids: CASSPDRVDYEQYF. Written as DNA, the CDR3 is TGTGCCAGCAGTCCCGACAGGGTGGACTACGAGCAGTACTTC.

This chain joins TRBV7-9 and TRBJ2-3, with D unresolved. This CDR3 has 12 residues. V lost 8 bases and J lost 1, with 7 bases in between. Germline CDR1 and CDR2: SEHNR and FQNEAQ (reference sequence). This CDR3 reads CASVGGTDTQYF. CDR3 nucleotide sequence: TGTGCCAGCGTTGGAGGCACAGATACGCAGTATTTT.

This clonotype was seen many times. The V gene is TRBV24-1, the J gene TRBJ1-6, with D hard to call. Germline CDR1 and CDR2: KGHDR and SFDVKD. The CDR3 is made up of 17 amino acids. The V and J ends lost 0 bases and 6 bases respectively, with 14 bases between them. DNA of the CDR3: TGTGCCACCAGTGATTTGTCCGGGTGGGGATGTAATTCACCCCTCCACTTT. Translated: CATSDLSGWGCNSPLHF.

There are a few counts of this clonotype. The V and J genes are TRBV10-3 and TRBJ2-3; TRBD2 matches 7 bases. The CDR3 runs to 18 residues. Losses at the gene ends were 5 bases for V and 1 base for J; bases not matched to a gene: 15. CDR1 ENHRY and CDR2 SYGVKD come from the germline V gene. For the CDR3, the DNA is TGTGCCATCAGTCCCGGAACTAAGACTAGCTTGGGCACAGATACGCAGTATTTT. It codes for CAISPGTKTSLGTDTQYF.

There are a few counts of this clonotype. The rearrangement links TRBV24-1 to TRBJ1-2; TRBD1 aligns across 7 bases. Germline V CDR1 and CDR2: KGHDR, SFDVKD. The trim removed 2 bases at V and 3 bases at J, leaving 17 bases unmatched. This CDR3 spans 19 amino acids. CDR3 in amino acids: CATSDSQPWQQQGHYGYTF. The CDR3, as DNA: TGTGCCACCAGTGATTCGCAGCCGTGGCAACAACAGGGGCACTATGGCTACACCTTC.

Sample share makes this clonotype medium-sized. J is TRBJ2-6 and V is TRBV9; TRBD1 matches at 9 bases. V trimming: 3 bases; J trimming: 1 base; junction bases outside the gene matches: 11. Germline CDR1 SGDLS, CDR2 YYNGEE. CDR3 length: 19 amino acids. CDR3 nucleotides: TGTGCCAGCAGCGAACCGGGACAGGGTCTCATTTCTGGGGCCAACGTCCTGACTTTC. It specifies CASSEPGQGLISGANVLTF.